This T cell receptor beta chain appears in the sequencing data of a study of T cell responses to AZD1222 COVID-19 vaccine. General study findings and limits: Only a handful of AZD1222 recipients were seropositive at baseline. Spike-specific TCR depth and breadth grew after two AZD1222 doses.

Remarks on this clone: Its antigen is unknown.

The protocol was immunoSEQ multiplex PCR, while the TCRdb copy is restricted to in-frame clones and leaves out a portion. The data hold fewer than 200,000 clones, with more than 80% observed a single time. CDR3 length: 13 amino acids. V was trimmed by 6 bases and J by 6 bases, leaving 15 bases between them. The germline gives CDR1 KGHSH, CDR2 LQKENI. Specimen: peripheral blood, collected 28 days after the second dose of the MenACWY control vaccine. The chain carries TRBV18 and TRBJ2-7, with D perhaps matching TRBD1 or TRBD2 (5 bases each). This clonotype was sampled from an adult who received the MenACWY meningococcal vaccine as a control. The CDR3 here is CASSAGTSLEQYF. DNA for the CDR3: TGTGCCAGCTCTGCCGGGACCTCCCTCGAGCAGTACTTC.